Reported below is one TCR beta chain. This entry is derived from a study of early T cells in non-severe SARS-CoV-2 infection. TCRdb recomputed calls from the 5' RACE reads with MiXCR, one row per CDR3 protein. The sample gives around 83,000 distinct CDR3 sequences, 8% to 13% of which show up once; around 8% is in the top ten. Germline V gene sequence: CDR1 SGHRS, CDR2 YFSETQ. V was shortened by 4 bases and J by 2 bases, with 20 bases between the two germline ends. The CDR3 loop spans 17 amino acids. This specimen consisted of whole blood, obtained at baseline. This TCR derives from an adult who was a healthcare worker with PCR-confirmed SARS-CoV-2 infection or an uninfected control (not recorded which). The chain is built from TRBV5-1 and TRBJ2-3, with TRBD2 as a possible D gene (6 bases). CDR3 coding DNA: TGCGCCAGCAGCCCATCCTCCATGGGGGGTTCCACAGATACGCAGTATTTT. This sequence encodes CASSPSSMGGSTDTQYF. Using reference TRBV5-1 and TRBJ2-3 for the parts outside the CDR3, the full variable domain is KAGVTQTPRYLIKTRGQQVTLSCSPISGHRSVSWYQQTPGQGLQFLFEYFSETQRNKGNFPGRFSGRQFSNSRSEMNVSTLELGDSALYLCASSPSSMGGSTDTQYFGPGTRLTVL.